This T cell receptor beta chain was profiled in a study of PD-1 blockade in classical Hodgkin lymphoma. For this clone: Its antigen is unknown.

CDR1 is SGHTA, CDR2 FQGNSA, per germline. CDR3 length: 15 residues. The ends lost 5 bases at V and 4 bases at J; junction bases unmatched: 7. This table comes from immunoSEQ multiplex PCR, and its TCRdb copy is limited to in-frame clones, with some not included. Of roughly 11,000 clones detected, 80% to 90% appear once; the ten largest clones hold under 45%. Time point in this sample: cycle 4 day 1 (C4D1), after about 6 weeks of nivolumab. Each patient's relapse followed autologous stem cell transplantation, and brentuximab vedotin exposure varied. Magnetic negative selection was used to purify CD8+ T cells from thawed PBMCs. Progressive disease, partial response or complete response was each patient's best response. General study results and limits: For complete responders, baseline diversity was comparable to that of newly diagnosed patients.

The chain links TRBV7-2 to TRBJ2-1; 8 nucleotides line up with TRBD2. Sequences were derived from CD8+ T cells from blood, sampled before the fourth cycle of nivolumab. This clonotype was sampled from a human donor with classical Hodgkin lymphoma. The donor label of this sample is uncertain. The CDR3 protein is CASSVTSGPYNEQFF. The CDR3 region has the DNA TGTGCCAGCAGCGTAACTAGCGGACCGTACAATGAGCAGTTCTTC. Together with reference TRBV7-2 and TRBJ2-1, the CDR3 gives the full variable domain: GAGVSQSPSNKVTEKGKDVELRCDPISGHTALYWYRQSLGQGLEFLIYFQGNSAPDKSGLPSDRFSAERTGGSVSTLTIQRTQQEDSAVYLCASSVTSGPYNEQFFGPGTRLTVL.